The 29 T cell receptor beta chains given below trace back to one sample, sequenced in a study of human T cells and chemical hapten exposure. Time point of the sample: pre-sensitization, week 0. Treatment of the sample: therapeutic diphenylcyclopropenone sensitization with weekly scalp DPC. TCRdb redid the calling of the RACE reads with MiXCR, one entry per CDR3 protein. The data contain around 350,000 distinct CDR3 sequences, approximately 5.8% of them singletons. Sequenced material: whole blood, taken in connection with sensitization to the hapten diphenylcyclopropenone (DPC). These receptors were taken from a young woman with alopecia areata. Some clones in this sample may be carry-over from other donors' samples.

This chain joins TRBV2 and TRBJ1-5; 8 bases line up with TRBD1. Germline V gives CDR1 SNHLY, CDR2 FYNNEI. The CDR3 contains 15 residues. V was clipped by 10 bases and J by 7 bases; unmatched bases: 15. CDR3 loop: CATAEGGQGYQPQHF. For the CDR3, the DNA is TGTGCCACCGCAGAGGGCGGACAGGGATACCAGCCCCAGCATTTT.

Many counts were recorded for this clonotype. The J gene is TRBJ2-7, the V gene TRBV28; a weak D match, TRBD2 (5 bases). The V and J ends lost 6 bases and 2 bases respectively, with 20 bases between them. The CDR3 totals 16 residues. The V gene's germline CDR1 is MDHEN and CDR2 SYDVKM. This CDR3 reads CASSRATRDITYEQYF. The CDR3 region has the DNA TGTGCCAGCAGCCGTGCCACTCGGGATATCACCTACGAGCAGTACTTC.

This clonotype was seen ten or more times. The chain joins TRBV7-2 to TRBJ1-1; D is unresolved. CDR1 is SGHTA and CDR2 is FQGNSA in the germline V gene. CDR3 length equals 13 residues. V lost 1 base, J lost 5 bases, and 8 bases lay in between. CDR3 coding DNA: TGTGCCAGCAGCTTAGTGGGATGGACTGAAGCTTTCTTT. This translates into CASSLVGWTEAFF.

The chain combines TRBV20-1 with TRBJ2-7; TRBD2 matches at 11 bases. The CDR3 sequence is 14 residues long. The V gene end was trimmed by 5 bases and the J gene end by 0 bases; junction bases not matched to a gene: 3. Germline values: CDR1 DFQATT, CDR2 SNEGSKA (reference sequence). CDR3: CSALAGGTSYEQYF. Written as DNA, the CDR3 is TGCAGTGCTCTAGCGGGGGGAACCTCCTACGAGCAGTACTTC.

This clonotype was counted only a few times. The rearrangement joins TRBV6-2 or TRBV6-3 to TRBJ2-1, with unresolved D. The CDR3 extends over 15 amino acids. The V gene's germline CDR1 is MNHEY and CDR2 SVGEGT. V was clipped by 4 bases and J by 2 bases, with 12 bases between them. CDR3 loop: CASSSPLRTYNEQFF. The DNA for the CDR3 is TGTGCCAGCAGTTCGCCATTGAGGACCTACAATGAGCAGTTCTTC.

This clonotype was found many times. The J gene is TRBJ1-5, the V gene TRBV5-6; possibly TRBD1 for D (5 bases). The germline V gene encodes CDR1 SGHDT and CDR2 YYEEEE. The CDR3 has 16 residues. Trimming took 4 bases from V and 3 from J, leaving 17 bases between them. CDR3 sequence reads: CASSPGSGRDNQPQHF. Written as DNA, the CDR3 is TGTGCCAGCAGCCCAGGGTCGGGCAGAGACAATCAGCCCCAGCATTTT.

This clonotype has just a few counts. The CDR3 bases are TGTGCCAGCAACCCCCCCTCAGGCAATGAGCAGTTCTTC. This gives the protein CASNPPSGNEQFF. V gene TRBV28 combines with J gene TRBJ2-1; D remains unclear. Germline CDR1 MDHEN, CDR2 SYDVKM. This CDR3 region has 13 residues. Trimming removed 7 bases at V and 6 bases at J, with 13 bases between. Together with reference TRBV28 and TRBJ2-1, the CDR3 gives the full variable domain: DVKVTQSSRYLVKRTGEKVFLECVQDMDHENMFWYRQDPGLGLRLIYFSYDVKMKEKGDIPEGYSVSREKKERFSLILESASTNQTSMYLCASNPPSGNEQFFGPGTRLTVL.

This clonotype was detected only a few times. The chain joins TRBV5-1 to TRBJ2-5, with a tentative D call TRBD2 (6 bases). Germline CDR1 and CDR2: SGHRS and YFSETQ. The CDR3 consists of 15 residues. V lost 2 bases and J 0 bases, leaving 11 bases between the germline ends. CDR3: CASSFLTGDQETQYF. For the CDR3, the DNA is TGCGCCAGCAGCTTTTTAACGGGGGACCAAGAGACCCAGTACTTC. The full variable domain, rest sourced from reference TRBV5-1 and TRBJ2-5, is KAGVTQTPRYLIKTRGQQVTLSCSPISGHRSVSWYQQTPGQGLQFLFEYFSETQRNKGNFPGRFSGRQFSNSRSEMNVSTLELGDSALYLCASSFLTGDQETQYFGPGTRLLVL.

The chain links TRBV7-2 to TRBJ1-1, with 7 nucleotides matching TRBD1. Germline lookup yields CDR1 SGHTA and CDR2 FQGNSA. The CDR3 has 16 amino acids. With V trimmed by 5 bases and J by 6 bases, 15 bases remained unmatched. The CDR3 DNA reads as TGTGCCAGCAGCCTTCGAGCGGGGACAGCCTCCCCTGAAGCTTTCTTT. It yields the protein CASSLRAGTASPEAFF. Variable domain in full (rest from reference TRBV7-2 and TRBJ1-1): GAGVSQSPSNKVTEKGKDVELRCDPISGHTALYWYRQSLGQGLEFLIYFQGNSAPDKSGLPSDRFSAERTGGSVSTLTIQRTQQEDSAVYLCASSLRAGTASPEAFFGQGTRLTVV.

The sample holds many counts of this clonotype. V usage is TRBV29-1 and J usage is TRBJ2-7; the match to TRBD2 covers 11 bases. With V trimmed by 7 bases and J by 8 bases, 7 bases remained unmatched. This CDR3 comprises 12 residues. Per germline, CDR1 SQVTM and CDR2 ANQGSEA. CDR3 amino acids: CSALVAGGQQYF. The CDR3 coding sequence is TGCAGCGCCCTGGTAGCGGGGGGGCAGCAGTACTTC.

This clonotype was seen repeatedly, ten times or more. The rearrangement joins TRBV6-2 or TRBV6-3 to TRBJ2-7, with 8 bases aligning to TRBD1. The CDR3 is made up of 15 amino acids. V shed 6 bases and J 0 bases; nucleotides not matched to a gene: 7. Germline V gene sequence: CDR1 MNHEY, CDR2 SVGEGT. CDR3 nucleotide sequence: TGTGCCAGCAGCCCGACGGGACAGGCCTCCTACGAGCAGTACTTC. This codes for CASSPTGQASYEQYF.

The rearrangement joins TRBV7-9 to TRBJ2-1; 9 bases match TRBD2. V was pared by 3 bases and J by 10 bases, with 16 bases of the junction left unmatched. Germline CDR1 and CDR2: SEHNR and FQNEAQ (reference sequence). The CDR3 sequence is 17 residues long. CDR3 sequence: CASSFGLAGDFREEQFF. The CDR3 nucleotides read TGTGCCAGCAGCTTTGGATTAGCGGGGGATTTCAGGGAGGAGCAGTTCTTC.

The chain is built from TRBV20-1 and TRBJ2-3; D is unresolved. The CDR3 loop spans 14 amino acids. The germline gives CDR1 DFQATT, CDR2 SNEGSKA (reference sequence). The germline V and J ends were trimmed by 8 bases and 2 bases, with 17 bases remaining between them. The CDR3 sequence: CSKKLGGTTDTQYF. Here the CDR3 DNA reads TGCAGTAAAAAGTTAGGCGGTACCACAGATACGCAGTATTTT.

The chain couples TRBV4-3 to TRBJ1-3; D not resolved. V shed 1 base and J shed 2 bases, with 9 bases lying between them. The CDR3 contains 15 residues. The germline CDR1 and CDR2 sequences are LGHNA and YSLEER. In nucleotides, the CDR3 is TGCGCCAGCAGCCAAGGAGGAGCGACTGGAAACACCATATATTTT. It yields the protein CASSQGGATGNTIYF.

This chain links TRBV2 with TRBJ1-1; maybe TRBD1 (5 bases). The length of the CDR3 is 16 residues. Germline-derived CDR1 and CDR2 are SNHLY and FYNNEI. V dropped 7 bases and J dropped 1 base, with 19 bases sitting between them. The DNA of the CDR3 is TGTGCCAGCACCTCCCCTGAGGGACCCCCGAACACTGAAGCTTTCTTT. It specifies CASTSPEGPPNTEAFF.

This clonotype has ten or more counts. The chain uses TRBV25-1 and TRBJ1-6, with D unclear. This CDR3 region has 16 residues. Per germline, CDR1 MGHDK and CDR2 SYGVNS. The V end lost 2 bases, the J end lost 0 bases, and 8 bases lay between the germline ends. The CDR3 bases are TGTGCCAGCAGTGAAGGGCAGAGCTCCTATAATTCACCCCTCCACTTT. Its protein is CASSEGQSSYNSPLHF.

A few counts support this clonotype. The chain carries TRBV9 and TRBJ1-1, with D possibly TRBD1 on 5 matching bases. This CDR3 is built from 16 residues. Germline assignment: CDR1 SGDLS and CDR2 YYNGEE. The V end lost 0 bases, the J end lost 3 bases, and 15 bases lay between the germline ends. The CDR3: CASSVGAGGRYTEAFF. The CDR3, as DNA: TGTGCCAGCAGCGTAGGAGCGGGGGGACGTTACACTGAAGCTTTCTTT.

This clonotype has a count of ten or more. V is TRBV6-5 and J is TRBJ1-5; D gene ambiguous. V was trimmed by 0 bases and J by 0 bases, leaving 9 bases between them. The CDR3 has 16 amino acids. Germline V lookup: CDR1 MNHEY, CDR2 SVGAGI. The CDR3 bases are TGTGCCAGCAGTTACTCAAAAGGAACTAGCAATCAGCCCCAGCATTTT. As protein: CASSYSKGTSNQPQHF.

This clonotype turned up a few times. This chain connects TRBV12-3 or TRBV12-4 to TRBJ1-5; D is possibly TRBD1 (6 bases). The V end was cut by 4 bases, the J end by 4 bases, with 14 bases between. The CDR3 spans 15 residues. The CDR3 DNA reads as TGTGCCAGCAGTTATACGACAGGAGGTAATCAGCCCCAGCATTTT. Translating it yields CASSYTTGGNQPQHF.

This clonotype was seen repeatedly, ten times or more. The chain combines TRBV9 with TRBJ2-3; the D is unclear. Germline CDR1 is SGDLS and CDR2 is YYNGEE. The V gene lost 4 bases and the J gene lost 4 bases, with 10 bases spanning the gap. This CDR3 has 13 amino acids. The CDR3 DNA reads TGTGCCAGCAGCAAAGCGAGTCCAGATACGCAGTATTTT. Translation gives CASSKASPDTQYF.

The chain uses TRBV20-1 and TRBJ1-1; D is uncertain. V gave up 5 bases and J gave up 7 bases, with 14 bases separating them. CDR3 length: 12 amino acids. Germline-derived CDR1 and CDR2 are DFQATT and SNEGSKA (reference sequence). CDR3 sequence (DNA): TGCAGTGCTCGCGTTGGAGGGATTGAAGCTTTCTTT. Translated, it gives CSARVGGIEAFF.

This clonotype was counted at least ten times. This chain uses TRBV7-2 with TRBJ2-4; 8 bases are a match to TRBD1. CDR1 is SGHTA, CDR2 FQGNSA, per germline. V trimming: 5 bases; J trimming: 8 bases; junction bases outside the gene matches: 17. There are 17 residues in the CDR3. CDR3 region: CASSPNSGTGQWDIQYF. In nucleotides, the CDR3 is TGTGCCAGCAGCCCAAACTCCGGGACAGGCCAGTGGGACATTCAGTACTTC.

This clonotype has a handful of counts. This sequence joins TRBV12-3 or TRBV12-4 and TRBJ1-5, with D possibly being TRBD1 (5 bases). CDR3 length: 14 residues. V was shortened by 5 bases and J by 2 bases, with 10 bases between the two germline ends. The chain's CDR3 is CASSPGRGNQPQHF. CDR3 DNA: TGTGCCAGCAGTCCGGGACGGGGCAATCAGCCCCAGCATTTT.

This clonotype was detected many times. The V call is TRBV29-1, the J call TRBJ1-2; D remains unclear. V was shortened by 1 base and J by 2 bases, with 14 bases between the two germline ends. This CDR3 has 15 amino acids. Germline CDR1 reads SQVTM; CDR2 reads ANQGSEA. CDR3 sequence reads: CSVEARGTGNYGYTF. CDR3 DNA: TGCAGCGTTGAAGCGCGGGGAACGGGAAACTATGGCTACACCTTC.

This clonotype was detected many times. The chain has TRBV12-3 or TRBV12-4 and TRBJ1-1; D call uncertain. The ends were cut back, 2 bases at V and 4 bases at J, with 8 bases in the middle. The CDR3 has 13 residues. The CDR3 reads CASSLRPSTEAFF. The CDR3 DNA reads TGTGCCAGCAGTTTAAGACCGAGCACTGAAGCTTTCTTT.

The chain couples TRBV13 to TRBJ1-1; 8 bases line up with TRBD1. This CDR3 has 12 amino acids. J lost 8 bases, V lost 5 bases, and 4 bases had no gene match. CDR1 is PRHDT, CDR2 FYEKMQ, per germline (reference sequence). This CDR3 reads CASSPDRGEAFF. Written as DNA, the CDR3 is TGTGCCAGCAGCCCCGACAGGGGAGAAGCTTTCTTT.

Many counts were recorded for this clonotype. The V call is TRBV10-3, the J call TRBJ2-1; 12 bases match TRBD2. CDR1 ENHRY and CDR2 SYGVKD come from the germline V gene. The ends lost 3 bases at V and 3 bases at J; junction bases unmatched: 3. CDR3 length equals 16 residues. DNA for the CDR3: TGTGCCATCAGTGATTCACTAGCGGGGGGCTACAATGAGCAGTTCTTC. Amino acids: CAISDSLAGGYNEQFF.

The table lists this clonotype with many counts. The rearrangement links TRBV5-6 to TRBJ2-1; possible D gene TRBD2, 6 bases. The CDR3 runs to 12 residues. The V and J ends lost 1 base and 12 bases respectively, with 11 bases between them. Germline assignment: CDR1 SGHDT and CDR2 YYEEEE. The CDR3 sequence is CASSLLRDRQFF. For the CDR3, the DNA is TGTGCCAGCAGCTTGTTGCGGGATAGGCAGTTCTTC.

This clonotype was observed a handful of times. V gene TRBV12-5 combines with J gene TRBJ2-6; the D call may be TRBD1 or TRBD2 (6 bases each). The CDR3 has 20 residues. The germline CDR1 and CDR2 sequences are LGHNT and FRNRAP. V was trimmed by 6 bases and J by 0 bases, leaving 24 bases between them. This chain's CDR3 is CASGLPKGGTGHSGANVLTF. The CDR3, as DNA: TGTGCTAGTGGGCTCCCGAAAGGGGGGACCGGACACTCTGGGGCCAACGTCCTGACTTTC.